This TCR beta chain was sequenced during a study of blood T cell repertoires in COVID-19. Across the study: Specimens from acute and convalescent COVID-19 originated in the United States, Italy and Spain. T cells, B-cell-depleted T cells, or PBMCs provided the cDNA or gDNA that served as material.

Under the authors' procedure: Amplification of reference gene primers was used by the study to estimate nucleated cell counts. Some clones are missing from TCRdb's copy, which holds only in-frame ones; the method was immunoSEQ multiplex PCR. The D gene and trimming were derived from the DNA, and the V and J assignments and clone size from that table. This table holds around 70,000 clones, roughly 84% found once. After removal of 10 bases from V and 0 bases from J, the junction contained 10 bases not matched to a gene. This CDR3 region has 17 residues. Germline values: CDR1 ENHRY, CDR2 SYGVKD. In this sample, this clone turned up a few times.

The gene calls are TRBV10-3 and TRBJ2-1, with TRBD1 matching 12 bases. This clonotype was sampled from a woman in her fifties or sixties with acute or convalescent COVID-19. Source material: peripheral blood. In DNA, the CDR3 is TGTGCCACCAGGGGGACAGGGGGCCCCTACTCCTACAATGAGCAGTTCTTC. It translates to CATRGTGGPYSYNEQFF.